This note documents a single TCR beta chain sequence. This entry belongs to a study of blood T cell repertoires in COVID-19. The V and J ends lost 4 bases and 6 bases, in that order; junction bases with no gene match: 9. Germline CDR1 and CDR2: SGHNT and YYREEE (reference sequence). This CDR3 spans 14 amino acids. Profiling relied on immunoSEQ multiplex PCR, and the TCRdb table lists in-frame clones only, not all of them. The sample includes about 160,000 clones, 70% to 90% of them seen just once. The sample taken for sequencing was peripheral blood. The J gene is TRBJ2-7, the V gene TRBV5-4; 8 bases match TRBD2. The source of this sequence is a man in his forties with acute or convalescent COVID-19. The CDR3 bases are TGTGCCAGCAGCCCCGGGACTAGGCTAGTCGAGCAGTACTTC. Translation gives CASSPGTRLVEQYF.